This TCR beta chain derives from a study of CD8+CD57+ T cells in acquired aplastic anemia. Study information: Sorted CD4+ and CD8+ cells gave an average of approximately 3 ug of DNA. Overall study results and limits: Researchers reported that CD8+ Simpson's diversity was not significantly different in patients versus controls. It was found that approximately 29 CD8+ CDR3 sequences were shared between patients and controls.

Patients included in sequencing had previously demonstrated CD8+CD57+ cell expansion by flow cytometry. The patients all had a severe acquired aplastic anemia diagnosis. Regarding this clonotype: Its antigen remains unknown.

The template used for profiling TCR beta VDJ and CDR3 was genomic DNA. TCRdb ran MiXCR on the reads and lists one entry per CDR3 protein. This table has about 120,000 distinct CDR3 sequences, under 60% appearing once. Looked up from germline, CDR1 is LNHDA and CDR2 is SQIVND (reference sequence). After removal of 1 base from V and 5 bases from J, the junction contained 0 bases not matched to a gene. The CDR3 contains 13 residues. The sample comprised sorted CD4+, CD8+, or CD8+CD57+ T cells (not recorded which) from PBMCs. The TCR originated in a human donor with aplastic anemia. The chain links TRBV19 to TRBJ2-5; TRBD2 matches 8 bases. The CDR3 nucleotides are TGTGCCAGTAGTATAGCGGGGGGGGAGACCCAGTACTTC. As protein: CASSIAGGETQYF.